This T cell receptor (beta chain) was profiled in a study of cytomegalovirus exposure and HLA in healthy donors. This CDR3 comprises 16 residues. V dropped 1 base and J dropped 1 base, with 13 bases sitting between them. The germline gives CDR1 MNHEY, CDR2 SVGAGI. The PCR ran on 60 Vbeta and 13 Jbeta primers. Assay: immunoSEQ multiplex PCR; the TCRdb copy retains only in-frame clones and omits some. The data contain some 130,000 clones, 70% to 80% of them singletons. Study-level findings and limits: Reports state that TCR beta sequences accurately predicted most subjects' HLA-A and HLA-B alleles. As immune exposure information, only CMV serostatus was available.

As regards this clone: Its antigen is not known.

What was sequenced was PBMCs. The chain recombines TRBV6-5 with TRBJ1-1, with D perhaps TRBD1 (5 bases). The TCR originated in a man between 35 and 55 years old in good health and CMV-seropositive. The CDR3, as DNA: TGTGCCAGCAGTTACTGGGGGGGGAACCCGAACACTGAAGCTTTCTTT. Protein sequence: CASSYWGGNPNTEAFF.